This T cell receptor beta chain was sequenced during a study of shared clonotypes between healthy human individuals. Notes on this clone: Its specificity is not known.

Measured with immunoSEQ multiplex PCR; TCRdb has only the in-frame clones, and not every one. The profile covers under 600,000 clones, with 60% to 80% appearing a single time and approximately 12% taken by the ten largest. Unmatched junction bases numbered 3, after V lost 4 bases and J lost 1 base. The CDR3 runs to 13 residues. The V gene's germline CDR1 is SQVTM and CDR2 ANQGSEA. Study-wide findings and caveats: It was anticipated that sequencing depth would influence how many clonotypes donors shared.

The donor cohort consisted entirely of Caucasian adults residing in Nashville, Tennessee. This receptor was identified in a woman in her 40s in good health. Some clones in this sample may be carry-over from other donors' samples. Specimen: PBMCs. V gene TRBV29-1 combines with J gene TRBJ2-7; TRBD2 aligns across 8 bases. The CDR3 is CSVVTGGSYEQYF. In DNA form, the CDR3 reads TGCAGCGTTGTGACGGGAGGGTCCTACGAGCAGTACTTC.